Listed below are T cell receptor beta chains from one sample, sequenced in a study of blood T cell repertoires in COVID-19. Profiled with immunoSEQ multiplex PCR; TCRdb holds only in-frame clones, not every one. The table lists around 250,000 clones, over 75% of them singletons. Sample: peripheral blood. All receptors derive from a human donor in a cohort sampled during active COVID-19. Each CDR3 is given with its conserved first and last residue. The D gene is left open where the match is weak. The size field is filled for only some rows; it gives once, few, many or a size class.

V gene,clone size,J gene,D gene,CDR3 DNA,CDR3 protein
TRBV6-2/TRBV6-3,few,TRBJ1-2,TRBD1,TGTGCCAGCAGCACGAGGACAGGGAGCTGGACTAACTATGGCTACACCTTC,CASSTRTGSWTNYGYTF
TRBV27,-,TRBJ2-7,TRBD1,TGTGCCAGCATAGCCAGGCTGGGGACAGACCTCTCGGGCGAGCAGTACTTC,CASIARLGTDLSGEQYF
TRBV5-1,-,TRBJ2-5,TRBD1,TGCGCCAGCAGCTCGGGACAGGCCCAAGAGACCCAGTACTTC,CASSSGQAQETQYF
TRBV7-2,-,TRBJ1-2,-,TGTGCCAGCAGCCTCGATCGGACAGCGAACTATGGCTACACCTTC,CASSLDRTANYGYTF
TRBV30,-,TRBJ2-1,TRBD2,TGTGCCTGGATCCCTGACCGACCCGGGGGGGTATACAATGAGCAGTTCTTC,CAWIPDRPGGVYNEQFF
TRBV9,few,TRBJ1-2,-,TGTGCCAGCAGCGTAGGACAGCCACTCTATGGCTACACCTTC,CASSVGQPLYGYTF
TRBV5-6,-,TRBJ2-1,-,TGTGCCAGCAGCGGCATGCGGATAGGAATTTGGTATGAGCAGTTCTTC,CASSGMRIGIWYEQFF
TRBV6-2/TRBV6-3,-,TRBJ2-7,-,TGTGCCAGCAGTTACTCGACAAGGGGGGGCGAGCAGTACTTC,CASSYSTRGGEQYF
TRBV7-3,-,TRBJ2-6,TRBD1,TGTGCCAGCAGCCCAGGGGGAGTCTCTGGGGCCAACGTCCTGACTTTC,CASSPGGVSGANVLTF
TRBV7-2,-,TRBJ1-5,-,TGTGCCAGCAGCTTATCAGGGTATAGCAATCAGCCCCAGCATTTT,CASSLSGYSNQPQHF
TRBV28,-,TRBJ1-2,-,TGTGCCAGCAGTTTGCCTGGGGGGGGAAATGGCTACACCTTC,CASSLPGGGNGYTF
TRBV6-5,-,TRBJ2-7,TRBD1,TGTGCCAGCAGTTCCCGGACAGGGGCCTACGAGCAGTACTTC,CASSSRTGAYEQYF
TRBV27,-,TRBJ2-7,-,TGTGCCAGCAGTTTATCGTTAGCGAGAGAAGACGAGCAGTACTTC,CASSLSLAREDEQYF
TRBV7-2,-,TRBJ2-1,TRBD2,TGTGCCAGCAGCCGGAACTCGGGACTAGCGGGGGAGCAGTTCTTC,CASSRNSGLAGEQFF
TRBV6-5,-,TRBJ1-4,-,TGTGCCAGCAGTCAAAATGAAAAACTGTTTTTT,CASSQNEKLFF
TRBV27,-,TRBJ1-2,-,TGTGCCAGCAGTCCGGATACGGGTGGCTACACCTTC,CASSPDTGGYTF
TRBV29-1,-,TRBJ2-2,TRBD2,TGCAGCGTTGAAATAGCGGGGGGGAACACCGGGGAGCTGTTTTTT,CSVEIAGGNTGELFF
TRBV7-9,once,TRBJ2-4,-,TGTGCCAGCAGCCCACAGGGTACCCTAGCCAAAAACATTCAGTACTTC,CASSPQGTLAKNIQYF
TRBV6-5,-,TRBJ1-1,-,TGTGCCAGCAGTTTGACAGTCAGGCCTGAAGCTTTCTTT,CASSLTVRPEAFF
TRBV2,-,TRBJ2-1,TRBD2,TGTGCCAGCAGCCGACTAGCGGTAGCCAACGGTGAGCAGTTCTTC,CASSRLAVANGEQFF
TRBV6-2/TRBV6-3,-,TRBJ1-1,TRBD1,TGTGCCAGCAGTTTCCAGAGACAGGGGCGCCCTGAAGCTTTCTTT,CASSFQRQGRPEAFF
TRBV29-1,-,TRBJ2-7,TRBD2,TGCAGCGTTGGTGGACTAGCGGGCGGTTTGAGCTCCTACGAGCAGTACTTC,CSVGGLAGGLSSYEQYF
TRBV28,-,TRBJ1-3,TRBD1,TGTGCCAGCATCCGGGACAGGACTTACTCTGGAAACACCATATATTTT,CASIRDRTYSGNTIYF
TRBV12-3/TRBV12-4,-,TRBJ2-1,-,TGTGCCAGCAGGTCGGGGAACTTAAATGAGCAGTTCTTC,CASRSGNLNEQFF
TRBV5-6,-,TRBJ1-5,TRBD1,TGTGCCAGCAGCCCTGACAGGGGGCTAAGCAATCAGCCCCAGCATTTT,CASSPDRGLSNQPQHF
TRBV11-2,-,TRBJ2-7,-,TGTGCCAGCAGCCGCGACAGACCGAGCTCCTACGAGCAGTACTTC,CASSRDRPSSYEQYF
TRBV2,-,TRBJ2-3,-,TGTGCCAGCAATCCCCTAGCTACGGGGGGCACAGATACGCAGTATTTT,CASNPLATGGTDTQYF
TRBV28,once,TRBJ2-7,TRBD1,TGTGCCAGCCGCGACAGTCCCGGGACAGGGTCCTACGAGCAGTACTTC,CASRDSPGTGSYEQYF
TRBV15,few,TRBJ2-2,TRBD2,TGTGCCACCAGCAGAAAAGCGGGAGGAGGGGCCGGGGAGCTGTTTTTT,CATSRKAGGGAGELFF
TRBV7-8,-,TRBJ1-3,TRBD1,TGTGCCAGCAGTTCCAGGACAGGGGTTGGAAACACCATATATTTT,CASSSRTGVGNTIYF
TRBV9,-,TRBJ2-3,TRBD2,TGTGCCAGCAGCGTAGGTGGCGGGGGGCCCTATACGCAGTATTTT,CASSVGGGGPYTQYF
TRBV9,once,TRBJ2-3,TRBD2,TGTGCCAGCAGCGTAGGAGGGGGAGCGGGGGTGCACACAGATACGCAGTATTTT,CASSVGGGAGVHTDTQYF
TRBV5-6,once,TRBJ2-3,TRBD2,TGTGCCAGCAGCCGCAGCAAGCGGGGGGACCGCACAGATACGCAGTATTTT,CASSRSKRGDRTDTQYF
TRBV23-1,-,TRBJ1-6,TRBD1,TGCGCCAGCAGCGCCATCCACAGGGGTGGCAATTCACCCCTCCACTTT,CASSAIHRGGNSPLHF
TRBV29-1,-,TRBJ2-2,TRBD1,TGCAGCGTAGACAGGGGGAACACCGGGGAGCTGTTTTTT,CSVDRGNTGELFF
TRBV19,-,TRBJ2-7,TRBD1,TGTGCCAGTAGTATACTGGGACAGGGTTACGAGCAGTACTTC,CASSILGQGYEQYF
TRBV29-1,-,TRBJ2-1,-,TGCAGCGCACCCCAGGGGTTTGGTGAGCAGTTCTTC,CSAPQGFGEQFF
TRBV4-3,-,TRBJ1-2,-,TGCGCCAGCAGCCAAGTCGGGAACTATGGCTACACCTTC,CASSQVGNYGYTF
TRBV7-9,-,TRBJ2-7,TRBD1,TGTGCCAGCAGCTTTGAAAGAGGGACAGGGGCTAAGCCCCTCTACGAGCAGTACTTC,CASSFERGTGAKPLYEQYF
TRBV7-2,-,TRBJ2-1,TRBD2,TGTGCCAGCAGCTCCGCTAGGCGGGGGGGCCGCTCCTACAATGAGCAGTTCTTC,CASSSARRGGRSYNEQFF
TRBV15,-,TRBJ2-7,-,TGTGCCACCAGCAGAGAAAGCTACAGCAGCTCCTACGAGCAGTACTTC,CATSRESYSSSYEQYF
TRBV30,few,TRBJ2-7,-,TGTGCCTGGAGTAGAGGGATCCACGAGCAGTACTTC,CAWSRGIHEQYF
TRBV21-1,-,TRBJ2-1,-,TGTGCCAGCAGCAAAAGGAAGACCGGACAGAACCGAAATGGGAAGGCGAACAATGAGCAGTTCTTC,CASSKRKTGQNRNGKANNEQFF
TRBV7-2,-,TRBJ1-1,-,TGTGCCAGCAGCCCGTCGGTCGGGGGGTTGCGGGTAACTGAAGCTTTCTTT,CASSPSVGGLRVTEAFF
TRBV4-3,-,TRBJ1-6,-,TGCGCCAGCAGCCAAGATGGGGGCGGGGGTTCACCCCTCCACTTT,CASSQDGGGGSPLHF